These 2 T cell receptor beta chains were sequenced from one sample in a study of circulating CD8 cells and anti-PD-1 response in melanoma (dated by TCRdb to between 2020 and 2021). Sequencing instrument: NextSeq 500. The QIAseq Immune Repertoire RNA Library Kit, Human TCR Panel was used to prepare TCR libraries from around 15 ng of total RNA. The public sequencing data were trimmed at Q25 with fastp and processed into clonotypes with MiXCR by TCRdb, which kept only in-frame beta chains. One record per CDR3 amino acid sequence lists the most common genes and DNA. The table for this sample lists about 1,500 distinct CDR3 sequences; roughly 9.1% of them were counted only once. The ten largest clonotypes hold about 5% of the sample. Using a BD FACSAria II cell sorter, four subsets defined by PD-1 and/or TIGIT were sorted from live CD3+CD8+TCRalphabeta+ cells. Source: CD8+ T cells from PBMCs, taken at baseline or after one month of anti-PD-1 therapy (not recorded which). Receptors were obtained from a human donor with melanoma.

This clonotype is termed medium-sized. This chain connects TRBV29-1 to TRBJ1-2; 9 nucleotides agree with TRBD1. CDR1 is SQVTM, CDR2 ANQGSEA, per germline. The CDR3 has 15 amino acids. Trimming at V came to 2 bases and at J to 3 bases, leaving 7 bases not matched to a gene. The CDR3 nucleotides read TGCAGCGTTGAATACGAACAGGGGGCTGACTATGGCTACACCTTC. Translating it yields CSVEYEQGADYGYTF.

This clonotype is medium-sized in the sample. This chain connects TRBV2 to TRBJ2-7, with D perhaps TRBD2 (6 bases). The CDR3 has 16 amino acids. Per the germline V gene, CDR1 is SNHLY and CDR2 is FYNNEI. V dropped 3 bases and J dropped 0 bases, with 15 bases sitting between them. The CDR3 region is CASSDPGGESSYEQYF. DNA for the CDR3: TGTGCCAGCAGTGACCCTGGAGGGGAAAGCTCCTACGAGCAGTACTTC. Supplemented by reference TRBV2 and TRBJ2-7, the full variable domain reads EPEVTQTPSHQVTQMGQEVILRCVPISNHLYFYWYRQILGQKVEFLVSFYNNEISEKSEIFDDQFSVERPDGSNFTLKIRSTKLEDSAMYFCASSDPGGESSYEQYFGPGTRLTVT.